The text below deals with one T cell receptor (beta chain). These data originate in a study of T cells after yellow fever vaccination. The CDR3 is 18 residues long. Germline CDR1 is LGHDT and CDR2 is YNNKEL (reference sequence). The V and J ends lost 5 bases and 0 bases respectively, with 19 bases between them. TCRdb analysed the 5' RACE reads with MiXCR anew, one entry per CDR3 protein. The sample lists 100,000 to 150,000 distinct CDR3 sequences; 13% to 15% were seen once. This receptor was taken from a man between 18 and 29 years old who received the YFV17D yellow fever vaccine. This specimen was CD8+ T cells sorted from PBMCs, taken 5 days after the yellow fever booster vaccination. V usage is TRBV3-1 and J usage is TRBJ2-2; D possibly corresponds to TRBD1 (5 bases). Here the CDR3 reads CASSSDKIGAANTGELFF. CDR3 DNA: TGTGCCAGCAGCTCCGATAAGATTGGGGCAGCGAACACCGGGGAGCTGTTTTTT.